These 5 T cell receptor beta chains were all obtained from the same sample, sequenced in a study of shared clonotypes between healthy human individuals. This table comes from immunoSEQ multiplex PCR, and its TCRdb copy is limited to in-frame clones, with some not included. The table has 1 million to 1.2 million clones, roughly 80% seen once. Sequences were obtained from memory CD4+ T cells from PBMCs. Subset denoted: CD45RA-negative fraction. These TCRs come from a man in his late teens or twenties in good health. Some clones in this sample may be carry-over from other donors' samples.

For this clone: Within the sample, other DNA sequences also encode this same CDR3. The chain uses TRBV5-1 and TRBJ2-5; 11 bases fit TRBD1. The CDR3 runs to 15 residues. From germline, CDR1 is SGHRS and CDR2 YFSETQ. Trimming at V came to 4 bases and at J to 2 bases, leaving 4 bases not matched to a gene. The CDR3 reads CASSRGTGGQETQYF. The CDR3 DNA is TGCGCCAGCAGCAGAGGGACAGGGGGGCAAGAGACCCAGTACTTC.

The chain couples TRBV5-1 to TRBJ2-1, with a possible D match to TRBD2 (6 bases). The CDR3 is 15 residues long. V was trimmed by 4 bases and J by 3 bases, leaving 14 bases between them. CDR1 and CDR2 from the germline V gene are SGHRS and YFSETQ. The CDR3 spells CASSNPGLGYNEQFF. The CDR3 DNA reads as TGCGCCAGCAGCAATCCGGGACTGGGCTACAATGAGCAGTTCTTC.

This clone was seen more than once but under ten times. The chain has TRBV15 and TRBJ1-5, with a weak D call TRBD1 (6 bases). In germline, CDR1 is LNHNV, CDR2 YYDKDF (reference sequence). This CDR3 has 17 amino acids. V lost 0 bases and J 4 bases, leaving 16 bases between the germline ends. CDR3 coding DNA: TGTGCCACCAGCAGAGATTCGGCCAGGGGCCCTAATCAGCCCCAGCATTTT. Translating it yields CATSRDSARGPNQPQHF. Combining the CDR3 with reference TRBV15 and TRBJ1-5 gives the whole variable domain DAMVIQNPRYQVTQFGKPVTLSCSQTLNHNVMYWYQQKSSQAPKLLFHYYDKDFNNEADTPDNFQSRRPNTSFCFLDIRSPGLGDTAMYLCATSRDSARGPNQPQHFGDGTRLSIL.

This clone occurred once. The chain recombines TRBV7-2 with TRBJ1-2, with D hard to call. The V gene's germline CDR1 is SGHTA and CDR2 FQGNSA. The CDR3 length is 14 residues. The ends were cut back, 5 bases at V and 0 bases at J, with 10 bases in the middle. The CDR3 is CASSLRHPNYGYTF. DNA for the CDR3: TGTGCCAGCAGCCTACGACATCCTAACTATGGCTACACCTTC. Full variable domain (remainder filled in from reference TRBV7-2 and TRBJ1-2): GAGVSQSPSNKVTEKGKDVELRCDPISGHTALYWYRQSLGQGLEFLIYFQGNSAPDKSGLPSDRFSAERTGGSVSTLTIQRTQQEDSAVYLCASSLRHPNYGYTFGSGTRLTVV.

V and J are TRBV28 and TRBJ1-1; 8 bases align to TRBD1. The germline V gene has CDR1 MDHEN and CDR2 SYDVKM. The CDR3 has 15 amino acids. V trimming: 8 bases; J trimming: 1 base; junction bases outside the gene matches: 9. CDR3 sequence: CASSPQQGANTEAFF. The CDR3 DNA sequence: TGTGCCAGCTCTCCCCAGCAGGGGGCGAACACTGAAGCTTTCTTT. The full variable domain, its missing parts supplied by reference TRBV28 and TRBJ1-1, is DVKVTQSSRYLVKRTGEKVFLECVQDMDHENMFWYRQDPGLGLRLIYFSYDVKMKEKGDIPEGYSVSREKKERFSLILESASTNQTSMYLCASSPQQGANTEAFFGQGTRLTVV.